The 2 T cell receptor beta chains listed next were all sequenced from one sample in a study of T cells in Graves' hyperthyroidism and ophthalmopathy. RNA transcripts served as the template for amplifying TCR beta CDR3 regions. TCR CDR3 regions were first amplified by RT-PCR with HTBI primers. MiXCR, run by TCRdb on the multiplex PCR reads, gives a single entry per CDR3 protein. The sample holds roughly 750,000 distinct CDR3 sequences, 15% to 20% seen once. Input material: blood. Source of these receptors: a man between 18 and 35 years old with Graves' hyperthyroidism.

This chain connects TRBV7-9 to TRBJ2-7; D perhaps matches TRBD2 (5 bases). Per germline, CDR1 SEHNR and CDR2 FQNEAQ (reference sequence). Trimming cost V 7 bases and J 0 bases, with 13 bases left between them. The CDR3 runs 14 residues. The CDR3 DNA is TGTGCCAGCAAAGCCCTAGCTGACTCCTACGAGCAGTACTTC. Translating gives CASKALADSYEQYF.

The genes are TRBV4-1 and TRBJ1-3; tentative D call: TRBD1 (5 bases). With 1 base removed from V and 0 bases from J, the gap between germline ends came to 10 bases. This CDR3 is 16 amino acids long. Germline V lookup: CDR1 MGHRA, CDR2 YSYEKL. The CDR3 coding sequence is TGCGCCAGCAGCCAAGGACGGGGCGACTCTGGAAACACCATATATTTT. Translation gives CASSQGRGDSGNTIYF.